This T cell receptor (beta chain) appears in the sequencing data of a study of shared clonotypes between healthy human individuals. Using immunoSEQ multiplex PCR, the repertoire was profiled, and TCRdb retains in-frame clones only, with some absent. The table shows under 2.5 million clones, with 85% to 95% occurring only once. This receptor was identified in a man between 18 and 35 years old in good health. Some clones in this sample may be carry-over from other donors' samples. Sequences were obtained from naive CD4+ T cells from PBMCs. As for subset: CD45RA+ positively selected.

The CDR3 DNA reads TGCAGCAACAGGGGAAAAATGAACACTGAAGCTTTCTTT. This sequence encodes CSNRGKMNTEAFF. The rearrangement links TRBV29-1 to TRBJ1-1; 7 bases are a match to TRBD1. The germline V gene encodes CDR1 SQVTM and CDR2 ANQGSEA. J lost 0 bases, V lost 8 bases, and 6 bases had no gene match. The CDR3 runs to 13 residues.